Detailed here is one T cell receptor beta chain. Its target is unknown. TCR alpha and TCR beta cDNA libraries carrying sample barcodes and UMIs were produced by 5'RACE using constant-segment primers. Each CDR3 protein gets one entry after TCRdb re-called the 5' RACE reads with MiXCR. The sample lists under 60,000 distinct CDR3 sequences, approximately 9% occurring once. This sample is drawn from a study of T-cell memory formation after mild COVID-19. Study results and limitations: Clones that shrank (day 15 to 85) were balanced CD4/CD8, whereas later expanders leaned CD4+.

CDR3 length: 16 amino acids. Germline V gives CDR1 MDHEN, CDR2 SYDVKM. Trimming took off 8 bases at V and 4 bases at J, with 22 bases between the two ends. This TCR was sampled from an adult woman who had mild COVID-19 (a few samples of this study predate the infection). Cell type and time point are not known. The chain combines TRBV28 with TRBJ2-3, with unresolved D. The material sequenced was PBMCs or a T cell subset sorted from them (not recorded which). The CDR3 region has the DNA TGTGCCAGCGGCCCCGCCGGGCGGTCCGAGGCAGATACGCAGTATTTT. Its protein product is CASGPAGRSEADTQYF.